These 4 T cell receptor beta chains share one sample of origin, sequenced in a study of T cell responses to AZD1222 COVID-19 vaccine. The repertoire was sequenced with immunoSEQ multiplex PCR; TCRdb's copy has only in-frame clones and lacks some. The sample lists 100,000 to 150,000 clones; roughly nine tenths were seen once. The sequences come from peripheral blood, collected on day 0 of AZD1222 vaccination. These receptor sequences come from an adult in good health.

V is TRBV15 and J is TRBJ2-6; D unresolved. CDR1 is LNHNV and CDR2 is YYDKDF in the germline V gene (reference sequence). There are 15 residues in the CDR3. Trimming shortened V by 5 bases and J by 2 bases, and 10 bases separated the two germline ends. CDR3 in DNA: TGTGCCACCAGCCTCGGAGCCCCTGGGGCCAACGTCCTGACTTTC. Translation gives CATSLGAPGANVLTF.

The chain is built from TRBV21-1 and TRBJ1-2. TRBV21-1 is a pseudogene. The CDR3 extends over 16 amino acids. CDR3 protein: CASSKVPTWVDYGYTF. CDR3 nucleotide sequence: TGTGCCAGCAGCAAAGTACCCACCTGGGTTGACTATGGCTACACCTTC.

The CDR3 DNA is TGTGCCAGCAGCTTAACGGGCGGGAGCTCCTACAATGAGCAGTTCTTC. This codes for CASSLTGGSSYNEQFF. This chain joins TRBV7-2 and TRBJ2-1, with 7 positions matching TRBD2. Germline assignment: CDR1 SGHTA and CDR2 FQGNSA. V was pared by 2 bases and J by 0 bases, with 4 bases of the junction left unmatched. The CDR3 runs to 16 residues.

The chain carries TRBV18 and TRBJ2-7; D tentatively fits TRBD1 or TRBD2 (5 bases each). V was trimmed by 6 bases and J by 0 bases, leaving 21 bases between them. The CDR3 spans 17 residues. Germline V CDR1 and CDR2: KGHSH, LQKENI. The CDR3 DNA sequence: TGTGCCAGCTCCCCCAATGCTGGGACGCCCTCCTCCTACGAGCAGTACTTC. This encodes CASSPNAGTPSSYEQYF.